One and the same sample provided the 29 T cell receptor beta chains below, sequenced in a study of CD8 T cells in ankylosing spondylitis. One entry per CDR3 protein, called by TCRdb with MiXCR from the 5' RACE reads. The repertoire holds about 220,000 distinct CDR3 sequences, about a quarter seen once, with 6.6% in the top ten. Sequences were obtained from blood, either unsorted or a sorted T cell fraction (not recorded which). Receptor source: a male donor with ankylosing spondylitis or in good health (not recorded which).

This clonotype came up many times. The chain uses TRBV4-2 and TRBJ2-1; 11 nucleotides agree with TRBD2. The CDR3 consists of 15 residues. Looked up from germline, CDR1 is LGHNA and CDR2 is YNFKEQ. V dropped 6 bases and J dropped 10; count of bases not matched to a gene: 11. The CDR3 nucleotides read TGTGCCAGCAGGCGGACTAGCGGGTCGGAATCAGAGCAGTTCTTC. Its protein product is CASRRTSGSESEQFF.

There are a few counts of this clonotype. The gene calls are TRBV12-5 and TRBJ2-3; the match to TRBD2 covers 11 bases. Losses at the gene ends were 6 bases for V and 1 base for J; bases not matched to a gene: 18. Per germline, CDR1 LGHNT and CDR2 FRNRAP. The CDR3 runs 20 residues. DNA of the CDR3: TGTGCTAGTGGAAAAACCTTAGCGGGAGGGATGTTTCCTGGCACAGATACGCAGTATTTT. It specifies CASGKTLAGGMFPGTDTQYF. The full variable domain, in which reference TRBV12-5 and TRBJ2-3 provide the parts outside the CDR3, is DARVTQTPRHKVTEMGQEVTMRCQPILGHNTVFWYRQTMMQGLELLAYFRNRAPLDDSGMPKDRFSAEMPDATLATLKIQPSEPRDSAVYFCASGKTLAGGMFPGTDTQYFGPGTRLTVL.

This clonotype was counted at least ten times. The genes are TRBV7-2 and TRBJ2-7, with TRBD2 matching 8 bases. V shed 8 bases, J shed 3 bases, and the junction held 0 bases outside the gene matches. The CDR3 contains 11 residues. Per the germline V gene, CDR1 is SGHTA and CDR2 is FQGNSA. The CDR3 region is CASGTSYEQYF. The CDR3 nucleotides read TGTGCCAGCGGGACTAGCTACGAGCAGTACTTC.

This chain joins TRBV29-1 and TRBJ2-5; D is unresolved. The CDR3 loop spans 14 amino acids. The germline CDR1 and CDR2 sequences are SQVTM and ANQGSEA. Trimming left V 2 bases short and J 5 bases short, with 15 bases between. In DNA form, the CDR3 reads TGCAGCGTTGAATCCCCAAGGGAAAGGGAGACCCAGTACTTC. Amino acids: CSVESPRERETQYF. Combining the CDR3 with reference TRBV29-1 and TRBJ2-5 gives the whole variable domain SAVISQKPSRDICQRGTSLTIQCQVDSQVTMMFWYRQQPGQSLTLIATANQGSEATYESGFVIDKFPISRPNLTFSTLTVSNMSPEDSSIYLCSVESPRERETQYFGPGTRLLVL.

The CDR3 loop reads CASRDRGRGDEQFF. The CDR3 DNA is TGTGCCAGCAGGGACAGGGGGCGCGGGGATGAGCAGTTCTTC. This chain connects TRBV6-2 or TRBV6-3 to TRBJ2-1; 11 bases align to TRBD1. Germline CDR1 is MNHEY and CDR2 is SVGEGT. J lost 8 bases, V lost 6 bases, and 6 bases had no gene match. The CDR3 runs to 14 residues.

This clonotype has a count of ten or more. The V gene is TRBV6-5, the J gene TRBJ1-2, with D unresolved. V dropped 0 bases and J dropped 0 bases, with 2 bases sitting between them. CDR1 is MNHEY, CDR2 SVGAGI, per germline. This CDR3 is built from 13 residues. CDR3 residues: CASSYSANYGYTF. As DNA, the CDR3 is TGTGCCAGCAGTTACTCGGCTAACTATGGCTACACCTTC.

This clonotype was detected ten times or more. The chain uses TRBV20-1 and TRBJ2-7, with D possibly TRBD2 on 6 matching bases. The V end was cut by 3 bases, the J end by 1 base, with 13 bases between. Germline V lookup: CDR1 DFQATT, CDR2 SNEGSKA (reference sequence). CDR3 size: 14 residues. CDR3 in DNA: TGCAGTGCTAGCCCCGGGGGAGGTTCCTACGAGCAGTACTTC. Translation gives CSASPGGGSYEQYF.

This clonotype was seen a few times. This rearrangement joins TRBV27 to TRBJ1-1; TRBD1 matches 7 bases. This CDR3 is built from 17 residues. Per the germline V gene, CDR1 is MNHEY and CDR2 is SMNVEV (reference sequence). V was pared by 6 bases and J by 2 bases, with 15 bases of the junction left unmatched. Here the CDR3 reads CASSSRPPGQRNTEAFF. The DNA for the CDR3 is TGTGCCAGCAGCTCAAGACCCCCGGGACAGCGAAACACTGAAGCTTTCTTT.

This clonotype occurred many times. This sequence joins TRBV7-3 and TRBJ2-7; D unclear. This CDR3 comprises 13 residues. Germline-derived CDR1 and CDR2 are SGHTA and FQGTGA. The V end lost 1 base, the J end lost 1 base, and 5 bases lay between the germline ends. CDR3 coding DNA: TGTGCCAGCAGCTTAATGGGGTCCTACGAGCAGTACTTC. Translation: CASSLMGSYEQYF.

The chain carries TRBV6-5 and TRBJ1-5; TRBD1 matches 8 bases. CDR1 and CDR2 (germline): MNHEY, SVGAGI. The CDR3 length is 17 residues. J gave up 1 base and V 0 bases, and 5 bases lay outside the gene matches. Written as DNA, the CDR3 is TGTGCCAGCAGTTACTCGAGGAGGGACAGGAGCAATCAGCCCCAGCATTTT. It is translated as CASSYSRRDRSNQPQHF.

This clonotype has ten or more counts. This chain connects TRBV29-1 to TRBJ2-1; 10 bases align to TRBD2. V lost 2 bases, J lost 8 bases, and 6 bases stayed unmatched. This CDR3 is 14 amino acids long. Germline V CDR1 and CDR2: SQVTM, ANQGSEA. The CDR3: CSVEPPSGGDEQFF. CDR3 sequence (DNA): TGCAGCGTTGAACCGCCTAGCGGGGGCGATGAGCAGTTCTTC.

This clonotype was counted only a few times. The chain is built from TRBV12-3 or TRBV12-4 and TRBJ2-3; D ambiguous. The V end lost 6 bases, the J end lost 2 bases, and 15 bases lay between the germline ends. The CDR3 spans 15 residues. The CDR3 protein is CASSLGILNTDTQYF. Here the CDR3 DNA reads TGTGCCAGCAGCTTGGGGATTCTCAACACAGATACGCAGTATTTT.

As regards this clonotype: Just one base apart from a much larger clone, this may be a read error. This chain connects TRBV12-3 or TRBV12-4 to TRBJ2-5; D might be TRBD1 (5 bases). The CDR3 contains 12 residues. Trimming took 7 bases from V and 5 from J, leaving 11 bases between them. Here the CDR3 reads CASTGRDETQYF. CDR3 DNA sequence: TGTGCCAGCACGGGCAGGGATGAGACCCAGTACTTC.

CDR3 region: CASSGLAPKRNEQFF. The DNA for the CDR3 is TGTGCCAGCAGTGGACTAGCGCCAAAAAGAAATGAGCAGTTCTTC. The rearrangement joins TRBV2 to TRBJ2-1; 8 bases fit TRBD2. Germline CDR1 and CDR2: SNHLY and FYNNEI. The CDR3 has 15 residues. J gave up 7 bases and V 4 bases, and 9 bases lay outside the gene matches.

The gene calls are TRBV20-1 and TRBJ2-1, with 14 bases aligning to TRBD2. Germline CDR1 is DFQATT and CDR2 is SNEGSKA (reference sequence). With 6 bases clipped from V and 9 bases from J, the junction kept 13 bases outside the gene matches. CDR3 length equals 16 residues. The DNA of the CDR3 is TGCAGTGCGGGGACTAGCGGGAGCCAAAAAATCAGTGAGCAGTTCTTC. Translated, it gives CSAGTSGSQKISEQFF.

The chain couples TRBV5-1 to TRBJ2-7; possibly TRBD2 for D (6 bases). The CDR3 length is 15 residues. Germline V CDR1 and CDR2: SGHRS, YFSETQ. V was shortened by 1 base and J by 2 bases, with 13 bases between the two germline ends. Here the CDR3 reads CASSLSASETYEQYF. The CDR3 bases are TGCGCCAGCAGCTTGTCGGCTAGCGAAACCTACGAGCAGTACTTC.

This clonotype was seen at least ten times. The chain uses TRBV29-1 and TRBJ2-3, with unresolved D. Per germline, CDR1 SQVTM and CDR2 ANQGSEA. The CDR3 is 13 residues long. V was shortened by 4 bases and J by 2 bases, with 10 bases between the two germline ends. The CDR3 protein is CSVGTMITDTQYF. In nucleotides, the CDR3 is TGCAGCGTTGGAACTATGATCACAGATACGCAGTATTTT.

This clonotype has ten or more counts. The V call is TRBV5-1, the J call TRBJ2-4, with D unclear. Germline V CDR1 and CDR2: SGHRS, YFSETQ. V was clipped by 3 bases and J by 9 bases, with 13 bases between them. The CDR3 has 13 residues. This CDR3 is CASSSMTSSIQYF. The CDR3 DNA follows: TGCGCCAGCAGCTCGATGACCTCGAGCATTCAGTACTTC.

Concerning this clonotype itself: A much larger clone lies a single base off, so this may be a read error. The chain employs TRBV4-1 and TRBJ2-7; 7 bases are shared with TRBD1. The V gene's germline CDR1 is MGHRA and CDR2 YSYEKL. The CDR3 runs 15 residues. CDR3 protein: CASSQVGTASCEQYF. The CDR3 DNA follows: TGCGCCAGCAGCCAAGTTGGGACAGCCTCCTGCGAGCAGTACTTC.

The V call is TRBV6-5, the J call TRBJ1-1; 7 nucleotides agree with TRBD1. This CDR3 has 14 residues. Trimming cost V 2 bases and J 1 base; bases outside gene matches: 1. The germline gives CDR1 MNHEY, CDR2 SVGAGI. The CDR3 region has the DNA TGTGCCAGCAGTTACGAGGGGGCGAACACTGAAGCTTTCTTT. Its protein product is CASSYEGANTEAFF.

The chain has TRBV20-1 and TRBJ2-1; D gene unclear. CDR3 length: 16 residues. CDR1 DFQATT and CDR2 SNEGSKA come from the germline V gene (reference sequence). V lost 1 base, J lost 2 bases, and 15 bases lay in between. The CDR3 coding sequence is TGCAGTGCTAGAGGGTCGGTAGCTAGAACCTACAATGAGCAGTTCTTC. Encoded protein: CSARGSVARTYNEQFF.

The chain has TRBV10-3 and TRBJ1-3; the D is unclear. Per the germline V gene, CDR1 is ENHRY and CDR2 is SYGVKD. This CDR3 has 15 residues. V was cut by 4 bases and J by 2 bases, with 12 bases left in between. The CDR3 is CAISGGQHPGNTIYF. CDR3 DNA: TGTGCCATCAGTGGTGGGCAGCACCCTGGAAACACCATATATTTT.

V gene TRBV6-5 combines with J gene TRBJ2-1; TRBD1 aligns across 7 bases. J was trimmed by 4 bases and V by 0 bases; bases with no gene match: 9. CDR3 size: 17 residues. Germline V lookup: CDR1 MNHEY, CDR2 SVGAGI. CDR3 sequence reads: CASSYSTPGGKYNEQFF. The CDR3 nucleotides read TGTGCCAGCAGTTACTCGACGCCAGGGGGAAAATACAATGAGCAGTTCTTC.

This clonotype was detected many times. Compared with germline, one end of the junction differs, possibly owing to a read error. The V gene is TRBV29-1, the J gene TRBJ2-2, with no clear D. The CDR3 consists of 13 residues. The germline V gene encodes CDR1 SQVTM and CDR2 ANQGSEA. In nucleotides, the CDR3 is TGCAGCGAATCGGGCTCGAGAGCCGGTGAGCTGTTTTTT. Its translation is CSESGSRAGELFF.

This clonotype has more than one count but fewer than ten. V is TRBV20-1 and J is TRBJ2-3, with D tentatively TRBD2 (6 bases). CDR1 is DFQATT, CDR2 SNEGSKA, per germline (reference sequence). V was shortened by 3 bases and J by 5 bases, with 12 bases between the two germline ends. The CDR3 covers 13 residues. The CDR3 sequence is CSASGREIDTQYF. In nucleotides, the CDR3 is TGCAGTGCTAGCGGGAGAGAGATAGATACGCAGTATTTT.

Many counts were recorded for this clonotype. The chain uses TRBV11-2 and TRBJ2-1; D possibly uses TRBD1 or TRBD2 (6 bases each). In germline, CDR1 is SGHAT, CDR2 FQNNGV. The CDR3 has 15 amino acids. The germline V and J ends were trimmed by 5 bases and 4 bases, with 15 bases remaining between them. The CDR3 loop is CASSPLTGTYNEQFF. The CDR3 DNA reads as TGTGCCAGCAGCCCCCTTACAGGGACTTACAATGAGCAGTTCTTC.

This clonotype was found a few times. This chain connects TRBV20-1 to TRBJ2-3; 7 bases agree with TRBD1. The CDR3 loop spans 15 amino acids. V lost 0 bases, J lost 1 base, and 4 bases stayed unmatched. Germline V CDR1 and CDR2: DFQATT, SNEGSKA (reference sequence). The CDR3 sequence: CSAREQGVRTDTQYF. CDR3 DNA: TGCAGTGCTAGAGAGCAGGGGGTTCGCACAGATACGCAGTATTTT.

V gene TRBV7-2 combines with J gene TRBJ2-5, with D uncertain. This CDR3 spans 15 amino acids. Between the trimmed V and J ends, which lost 0 bases and 5 bases, there was a span of 13 bases. Per the germline V gene, CDR1 is SGHTA and CDR2 is FQGNSA. The CDR3: CASSLAHGRWETQYF. Here the CDR3 DNA reads TGTGCCAGCAGCTTAGCCCATGGACGGTGGGAGACCCAGTACTTC.

This clonotype was counted a few times. The genes are TRBV29-1 and TRBJ2-1; TRBD2 matches 12 bases. V shed 4 bases, J shed 9 bases, and the junction held 4 bases outside the gene matches. Germline values: CDR1 SQVTM, CDR2 ANQGSEA. CDR3 size: 13 residues. CDR3 protein: CSVGASGRGEQFF. In DNA form, the CDR3 reads TGCAGCGTTGGGGCTAGCGGGAGGGGTGAGCAGTTCTTC.